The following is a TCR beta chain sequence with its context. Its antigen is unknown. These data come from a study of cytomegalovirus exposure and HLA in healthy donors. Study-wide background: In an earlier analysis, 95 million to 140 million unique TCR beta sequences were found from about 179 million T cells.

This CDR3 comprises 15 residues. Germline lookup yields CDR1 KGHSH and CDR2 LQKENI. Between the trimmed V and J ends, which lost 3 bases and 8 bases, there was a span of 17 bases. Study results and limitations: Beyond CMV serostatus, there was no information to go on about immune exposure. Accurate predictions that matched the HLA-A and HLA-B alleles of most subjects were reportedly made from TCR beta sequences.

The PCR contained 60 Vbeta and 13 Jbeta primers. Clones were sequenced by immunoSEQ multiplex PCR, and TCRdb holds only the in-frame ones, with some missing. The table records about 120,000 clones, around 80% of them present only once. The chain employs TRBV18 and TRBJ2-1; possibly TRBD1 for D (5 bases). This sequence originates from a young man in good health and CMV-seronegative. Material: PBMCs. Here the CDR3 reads CASSPFEDTGDEQFF. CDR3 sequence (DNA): TGTGCCAGCTCACCCTTCGAGGACACTGGGGATGAGCAGTTCTTC.